This is a list of T cell receptor beta chains from one sample in a study of blood T cells in healthy people across ages. MiXCR, run by TCRdb on the 5' RACE reads, gives a single entry per CDR3 protein. Altogether about 1.6 million distinct CDR3 sequences are present, about 35% being singletons, with the ten largest covering around 10%. Sequencing was performed on blood. The receptors stem from a woman aged 25 to 39 in good health. Each CDR3 is given with its conserved first and last residue. A D gene is named only where the DNA matches it firmly. Clone size, where shown, is once, few, many, or a class for clones that have expanded.

size	J	D	V	DNA	CDR3
once	TRBJ2-3	NA	TRBV4-1	TGCGCCAGCAGCCACGCGACTAGTTCGCGCACAGATACGCAGTATTTT	CASSHATSSRTDTQYF
NA	TRBJ2-3	TRBD1	TRBV11-1	TGTGCCAGCAGGGCCGAAGGAGACAGGGGGAAAGATACGCAGTATTTT	CASRAEGDRGKDTQYF
NA	TRBJ1-1	TRBD1	TRBV24-1	TGTGCCACCAGTGACGTCGACAGGGCGGCTGAAGCTTTCTTT	CATSDVDRAAEAFF
few	TRBJ1-2	NA	TRBV20-1	TGCAGTGCTGGTTTGGTAGGCAGGGAGTTTGCTGGATGGGATGGCTACACCTTC	CSAGLVGREFAGWDGYTF
many	TRBJ2-5	NA	TRBV3-1	TGTGCCAGCAGCCAAGATCAAGGAACTAAACGAGAGACCCAGTACTTC	CASSQDQGTKRETQYF
NA	TRBJ2-1	NA	TRBV11-2	TGTGCCAGCAGCTTTCGAGGAGGGGGCCCCCACAATGAGCAGTTCTTC	CASSFRGGGPHNEQFF
once	TRBJ1-1	NA	TRBV4-1	TGCGCCAGCAGCCAACGACAGCGGTCCAAAGCTTTCTTT	CASSQRQRSKAFF
NA	TRBJ2-1	NA	TRBV11-2	TGTGCCAGCAGCTTAGAATTGAACAGCTTCAATGAGCAGTTCTTC	CASSLELNSFNEQFF
few	TRBJ2-1	NA	TRBV12-3/TRBV12-4	TGTGCCAGCAGTTTAGATCCCCTAGTTACCTCCTACAATGAGCAGTTCTTC	CASSLDPLVTSYNEQFF
few	TRBJ1-2	NA	TRBV20-1	TGCAGTGCAGCAGACGCAGTGTACACCTTC	CSAADAVYTF
NA	TRBJ1-4	TRBD1	TRBV7-3	TGTGCCAGCAGCCCCGGGACAGGGAAAGGAGAAAAACTGTTTTTT	CASSPGTGKGEKLFF
many	TRBJ2-7	TRBD1	TRBV15	TGTGCCACCAGCATACAAGCCGGGACAGGGTTTTACGAGCAGTACTTC	CATSIQAGTGFYEQYF
NA	TRBJ1-1	NA	TRBV27	TGTGCCAGCAGCCCCGCTGGACGGTCCCCTGAAGCTTTCTTT	CASSPAGRSPEAFF
NA	TRBJ2-1	TRBD1	TRBV12-3/TRBV12-4	TGTGCCAGCAGTTTCGGGACAGGGAAGGATGAGCAGTTCTTC	CASSFGTGKDEQFF
NA	TRBJ1-1	TRBD1	TRBV6-6	TGTGCCAGTGACTTGGGGGAGGGGGCACGGGCTTTCTTT	CASDLGEGARAFF
NA	TRBJ2-2	NA	TRBV6-6	TGTGCCAGCAGTTCCCAGATTGGAAACACCGGGGAGCTGTTTTTT	CASSSQIGNTGELFF
NA	TRBJ1-5	NA	TRBV11-2	TGTGCCAGCAGCTTAGTTCTTGGGCAGCCCCAGCATTTT	CASSLVLGQPQHF
NA	TRBJ2-1	NA	TRBV7-9	TGTGCCGGCAGCTCGGACTCCTACAATGAGCAGTTCTTC	CAGSSDSYNEQFF
few	TRBJ1-2	NA	TRBV7-6	TGTGCCAGCAGCGATGACAGTTCTAACTATGGCTACACCTTC	CASSDDSSNYGYTF
NA	TRBJ2-3	NA	TRBV7-9	TGTGCCAGCAGCTTACCCCCAGGGTTCTCAGATACGCAGTATTTT	CASSLPPGFSDTQYF
few	TRBJ1-5	NA	TRBV30	TGTGCCTGGAATGGGGATAGCAATCAGCCCCAGCATTTT	CAWNGDSNQPQHF
NA	TRBJ1-2	NA	TRBV5-1	TGCGCCAGCAGCTTGGAGACCCAAGGCCCCTATGGCTACACCTTC	CASSLETQGPYGYTF
many	TRBJ2-3	NA	TRBV12-3/TRBV12-4	TGTGCCAGCAGTTTAGAGGCTCGGGGTAGGCCTGATACGCAGTATTTT	CASSLEARGRPDTQYF
NA	TRBJ2-5	NA	TRBV28	TGTGCCAGCAGTCCACCGGCGGTTGAGCAGTACTTC	CASSPPAVEQYF
NA	TRBJ2-5	NA	TRBV6-6	TGTGCCAGCAGTTACTCGGCCTCACTACGTGAGCAGTACTTC	CASSYSASLREQYF
NA	TRBJ2-7	TRBD2	TRBV20-1	TGCAGTGCTAGACTCCGTAGCGGGGGGGCCGGGTACGAGCAGTACTTC	CSARLRSGGAGYEQYF
NA	TRBJ1-2	NA	TRBV2	TGTGCCAGCAGTAAAACAGGCGTCTATGGCTACACCTTC	CASSKTGVYGYTF
NA	TRBJ2-1	NA	TRBV25-1	TGTGCCAGCAGTACTAGAGGGGGGTTCTCCTACAATGAGCAGTTCTTC	CASSTRGGFSYNEQFF
NA	TRBJ2-1	NA	TRBV5-1	TGCGCCAGCACCTCTTTGGGGAGAATTAATGAGCAGTTCTTC	CASTSLGRINEQFF
NA	TRBJ2-5	NA	TRBV7-9	TGTGCCAGCAGTTCAACAGTTCGAGAGACCCAGTACTTC	CASSSTVRETQYF
few	TRBJ2-7	NA	TRBV5-1	TGCGCCAGCAGCTTGACAGCCACCGGGCTAGACGAGCAGTACTTC	CASSLTATGLDEQYF
NA	TRBJ2-7	TRBD1	TRBV28	TGTGCCAGCAGTTTATGGAGGGGGACAGGGGACCCATACGAGCAGTACTTC	CASSLWRGTGDPYEQYF
NA	TRBJ2-7	TRBD1	TRBV11-2	TGTGCCAGCAGCTTGAGGGTCGAGACAGGGTACTTCGAGCAGTACTTC	CASSLRVETGYFEQYF